The 13 T cell receptor beta chains given below trace back to one sample, sequenced in a study of T cells in Graves' hyperthyroidism and ophthalmopathy. The TCR beta CDR3 regions underwent amplification using RNA transcripts as the source. When the TCR CDR3 underwent first-round RT-PCR, the HTBI primer set was used. A single record per CDR3 protein comes from TCRdb applying MiXCR to the multiplex PCR reads. The sample includes 490,000 or so distinct CDR3 sequences, 22% of them seen just once. The sample consisted of blood. These receptors were collected from a woman in her seventies with Graves' ophthalmopathy.

This clonotype was detected a few times. The rearrangement links TRBV6-1 to TRBJ1-6, with 8 bases aligning to TRBD1. Germline-derived CDR1 and CDR2 are MNHNS and SASEGT. V was clipped by 6 bases and J by 6 bases; unmatched bases: 7. The CDR3 loop spans 15 amino acids. For the CDR3, the DNA is TGTGCCAGCAGACCAGGGGGCGTTAGTAATTCACCCCTCCACTTT. It codes for CASRPGGVSNSPLHF.

The CDR3 region has the DNA TGTGCCAGCAGCTTAGCCCCCACAGGGTATGGCTACACCTTC. As protein: CASSLAPTGYGYTF. V and J are TRBV7-2 and TRBJ1-2; TRBD1 might be the D (6 bases). This CDR3 has 14 amino acids. The germline gives CDR1 SGHTA, CDR2 FQGNSA. The V end was cut by 0 bases, the J end by 5 bases, with 10 bases between.

This clonotype occurred a few times. The V and J genes are TRBV7-8 and TRBJ2-1; 7 bases map to TRBD2. V lost 3 bases and J lost 4; bases outside the gene matches: 6. CDR3 length equals 15 residues. The V gene's germline CDR1 is SGHVS and CDR2 FQNEAQ. CDR3 nucleotide sequence: TGTGCCAGCAGCTTGGTGGGCGGGAGATACAATGAGCAGTTCTTC. Amino acid sequence: CASSLVGGRYNEQFF.

The V gene is TRBV11-1, the J gene TRBJ2-5; D may be TRBD2 (7 bases). The CDR3 has 15 residues. The V end lost 3 bases, the J end lost 2 bases, and 13 bases lay between the germline ends. From germline, CDR1 is SGHAT and CDR2 FQDESV (reference sequence). As DNA, the CDR3 is TGTGCCAGCAGCTTGGGGGGGCGAGGGCAAGAGACCCAGTACTTC. Translated: CASSLGGRGQETQYF.

This clonotype occurred many times. The chain couples TRBV3-1 to TRBJ2-5, with D unclear. In germline, CDR1 is LGHDT, CDR2 YNNKEL (reference sequence). This CDR3 is built from 13 residues. Between the trimmed V and J ends, which lost 1 base and 1 base, there was a span of 4 bases. The CDR3 loop reads CASSQGSQETQYF. Written as DNA, the CDR3 is TGTGCCAGCAGCCAAGGTTCCCAAGAGACCCAGTACTTC.

V gene TRBV7-3 combines with J gene TRBJ2-5; weak D call: TRBD2 (6 bases). V was cut by 5 bases and J by 1 base, with 17 bases left in between. The germline V gene has CDR1 SGHTA and CDR2 FQGTGA. The CDR3 loop spans 16 amino acids. The CDR3: CASSILPGTPQETQYF. CDR3 DNA: TGTGCCAGCAGCATATTGCCCGGGACTCCCCAAGAGACCCAGTACTTC.

The J gene is TRBJ1-1, the V gene TRBV5-1; no firm D call. The CDR3 has 16 residues. CDR1 is SGHRS, CDR2 YFSETQ, per germline. V was clipped by 0 bases and J by 0 bases, with 12 bases between them. DNA of the CDR3: TGCGCCAGCAGCTTGGAAGGTAGGAAACTGAACACTGAAGCTTTCTTT. Translated, it gives CASSLEGRKLNTEAFF.

This clonotype was observed many times. This chain connects TRBV12-3 or TRBV12-4 to TRBJ2-3, with 7 bases fitting TRBD2. V lost 1 base and J lost 0; bases outside the gene matches: 4. This CDR3 comprises 16 residues. The CDR3: CASSLDSSGSTDTQYF. The CDR3 region has the DNA TGTGCCAGCAGTTTAGATTCTAGCGGCAGCACAGATACGCAGTATTTT.

The table lists this clonotype with a few counts. V gene TRBV6-2 or TRBV6-3 combines with J gene TRBJ2-1; maybe TRBD2 (5 bases). Trimming removed 7 bases from V and 6 bases from J, with 13 bases in between. Germline V gene lookup returns CDR1 MNHEY and CDR2 SVGEGT. CDR3 length equals 13 residues. The CDR3 here is CASTSPGSNEQFF. For the CDR3, the DNA is TGTGCCAGCACCTCACCGGGGAGCAATGAGCAGTTCTTC.

The table lists this clonotype with a count of one. A read error may account for a junction end that differs from germline. This rearrangement joins TRBV7-3 to TRBJ2-1, with unresolved D. The CDR3 is 15 residues long. Looked up from germline, CDR1 is SGHTA and CDR2 is FQGTGA. CDR3 amino acids: CASSIGRLGPNEQLF. The CDR3 DNA sequence: TGTGCCAGCAGCATCGGACGCCTCGGCCCCAATGAGCAGCTCTTC.

The chain joins TRBV11-2 to TRBJ2-1, with 15 bases aligning to TRBD2. The CDR3 length is 14 residues. With V trimmed by 8 bases and J by 6 bases, 2 bases remained unmatched. Germline loops: CDR1 SGHAT, CDR2 FQNNGV. CDR3: CASGLAGGLNEQFF. CDR3 in DNA: TGTGCCAGCGGACTAGCGGGAGGGCTCAATGAGCAGTTCTTC.

The CDR3 region is CASSLLWEAKNIQYF. CDR3 nucleotide sequence: TGCGCCAGCAGCCTCCTCTGGGAAGCCAAAAACATTCAGTACTTC. The V call is TRBV4-3, the J call TRBJ2-4; no clear D. Germline lookup yields CDR1 LGHNA and CDR2 YSLEER. The CDR3 extends over 15 amino acids. Trimming left V 4 bases short and J 0 bases short, with 10 bases between.

Note on this clonotype: With a much larger clone just one base away, this may be a read error. This sequence joins TRBV2 and TRBJ2-1, with 7 bases aligning to TRBD1. Per germline, CDR1 SNHLY and CDR2 FYNNEI. J was trimmed by 0 bases and V by 5 bases; bases with no gene match: 10. The CDR3 sequence is 17 residues long. CDR3 amino acids: CASSRGLAWVSYNEQFF. The CDR3 coding sequence is TGTGCCAGCAGTAGGGGGCTAGCTTGGGTCTCCTACAATGAGCAGTTCTTC.